These 24 T cell receptor beta chains originate from one sample sequenced in a study of beta chain features in type 1 diabetes. The entirety of the isolated RNA underwent reverse transcription, so expressed TCRB transcripts were sequenced. The assay was immunoSEQ multiplex PCR, and TCRdb's table has in-frame clones only and misses some. The sample has nearly 250,000 clones, around 65% seen once. Sequencing was done on a sample of naive CD4+ T cells from blood. These receptors originate from a man under 40 in good health.

The chain links TRBV2 to TRBJ1-2; 7 positions match TRBD1. Germline assignment: CDR1 SNHLY and CDR2 FYNNEI. The CDR3 runs to 12 residues. The V and J ends lost 6 bases and 7 bases, in that order; junction bases with no gene match: 5. The CDR3 coding sequence is TGTGCCAGCAGGAACAGGGGCCCTGGCTACACCTTC. Its translation is CASRNRGPGYTF.

The chain is built from TRBV30 and TRBJ2-2; 8 nucleotides match TRBD1. From germline, CDR1 is GTSNPN and CDR2 SVGIG (reference sequence). The CDR3 runs to 14 residues. With 3 bases clipped from V and 6 bases from J, the junction kept 6 bases outside the gene matches. DNA of the CDR3: TGTGCCTGGAGGCGAGGACAGGGAGCCGGGGAGCTGTTTTTT. This encodes CAWRRGQGAGELFF.

This clone turned up a few times. This rearrangement joins TRBV10-3 to TRBJ2-5; D unresolved. The germline V gene has CDR1 ENHRY and CDR2 SYGVKD. With 1 base removed from V and 0 bases from J, the gap between germline ends came to 0 bases. The CDR3 sequence is 12 residues long. The chain's CDR3 is CAISEYQETQYF. CDR3 nucleotides: TGTGCCATCAGTGAGTACCAAGAGACCCAGTACTTC.

V usage is TRBV30 and J usage is TRBJ2-1; D is perhaps TRBD1 or TRBD2 (6 bases each). CDR3 length: 12 amino acids. V was cut by 3 bases and J by 9 bases, with 12 bases left in between. CDR1 GTSNPN and CDR2 SVGIG come from the germline V gene (reference sequence). This chain's CDR3 is CAWSRGGIEQFF. CDR3 in DNA: TGTGCCTGGAGCCGAGGGGGGATTGAGCAGTTCTTC.

The chain has TRBV30 and TRBJ1-5; D ambiguous. Germline V gene sequence: CDR1 GTSNPN, CDR2 SVGIG (reference sequence). V lost 2 bases and J lost 5, with 10 bases in between. CDR3 length: 13 amino acids. CDR3 nucleotides: TGTGCCTGGAGTCAAGGGAGGGATCAGCCCCAGCATTTT. Translation: CAWSQGRDQPQHF.

The rearrangement joins TRBV29-1 to TRBJ2-7; D possibly corresponds to TRBD2 (5 bases). In germline, CDR1 is SQVTM, CDR2 ANQGSEA. The CDR3 runs to 11 residues. The ends were cut back, 8 bases at V and 3 bases at J, with 11 bases in the middle. CDR3 residues: CSIETNYEQYF. The CDR3 DNA follows: TGCAGCATCGAGACTAACTACGAGCAGTACTTC.

The chain uses TRBV7-2 and TRBJ2-5, with a possible D match to TRBD1 (5 bases). Trimming stripped 1 base from V and 5 bases from J, with 8 bases between. Germline-derived CDR1 and CDR2 are SGHTA and FQGNSA. The length of the CDR3 is 13 residues. The CDR3 sequence: CASSLGGWETQYF. CDR3 in DNA: TGTGCCAGCAGCTTAGGGGGCTGGGAGACCCAGTACTTC. Complete variable domain (other parts from reference TRBV7-2 and TRBJ2-5): GAGVSQSPSNKVTEKGKDVELRCDPISGHTALYWYRQSLGQGLEFLIYFQGNSAPDKSGLPSDRFSAERTGGSVSTLTIQRTQQEDSAVYLCASSLGGWETQYFGPGTRLLVL.

This rearrangement joins TRBV9 to TRBJ1-2; D is unclear. CDR1 is SGDLS, CDR2 YYNGEE, per germline. The CDR3 covers 14 residues. V lost 5 bases to trimming and J lost 4 bases, with 15 bases between them. CDR3 in amino acids: CASRGIQELYGYTF. In DNA form, the CDR3 reads TGTGCCAGCAGGGGGATTCAGGAGCTCTATGGCTACACCTTC.

The chain couples TRBV7-2 to TRBJ2-7, with 7 bases aligning to TRBD1. Germline V CDR1 and CDR2: SGHTA, FQGNSA. This CDR3 is 14 amino acids long. The junction had 7 bases not matched to a gene; V was cut back by 7 bases and J by 1 base. The DNA for the CDR3 is TGTGCCAGCACCAGACAGGGCAAATCCTACGAGCAGTACTTC. Amino acid sequence: CASTRQGKSYEQYF.

The J gene is TRBJ2-1, the V gene TRBV5-4, with D uncertain. CDR1 SGHNT and CDR2 YYREEE come from the germline V gene (reference sequence). V was pared by 3 bases and J by 6 bases, with 10 bases between. CDR3 length equals 13 residues. The CDR3 loop is CASSSLTPNEQFF. The CDR3, as DNA: TGTGCCAGCAGCTCACTAACTCCCAATGAGCAGTTCTTC.

The gene calls are TRBV6-6 and TRBJ1-1, with D possibly matching TRBD1 (6 bases). Germline values: CDR1 MNHNY, CDR2 SVGAGI (reference sequence). CDR3 length: 12 amino acids. Trimming pared 9 bases from V and 4 bases from J, leaving 12 bases between. CDR3 DNA sequence: TGTGCCAGTACAGGGAGAGTCACTGAAGCTTTCTTT. Translating gives CASTGRVTEAFF.

The J gene is TRBJ1-1, the V gene TRBV30; D not certain. Trimming removed 0 bases from V and 10 bases from J, with 9 bases in between. The germline V gene has CDR1 GTSNPN and CDR2 SVGIG (reference sequence). The CDR3 consists of 11 residues. The CDR3 loop is CAWSVWERAFF. CDR3 sequence (DNA): TGTGCCTGGAGTGTCTGGGAAAGAGCTTTCTTT. The whole variable domain, remainder taken from reference TRBV30 and TRBJ1-1, is SQTIHQWPATLVQPVGSPLSLECTVEGTSNPNLYWYRQAAGRGLQLLFYSVGIGQISSEVPQNLSASRPQDRQFILSSKKLLLSDSGFYLCAWSVWERAFFGQGTRLTVV.

The rearrangement uses TRBV7-2 and TRBJ1-2; the D is unclear. Trimming took 4 bases from V and 10 from J, leaving 13 bases between them. The CDR3 is 12 residues long. Germline V gives CDR1 SGHTA, CDR2 FQGNSA. The CDR3: CASSYPGRNYTF. CDR3 bases: TGTGCCAGCAGCTACCCGGGCCGGAACTACACCTTC.

The rearrangement uses TRBV14 and TRBJ2-7, with a tentative D call TRBD1 (5 bases). This CDR3 is 13 amino acids long. CDR1 and CDR2 from the germline V gene are SGHDN and FVKESK. Trimming stripped 4 bases from V and 6 bases from J, with 13 bases between. The CDR3 region is CASSPLRGSEQYF. Here the CDR3 DNA reads TGTGCCAGCAGCCCACTTAGGGGCAGCGAGCAGTACTTC.

The chain has TRBV20-1 and TRBJ2-3; D not resolved. Trimming left V 6 bases short and J 2 bases short, with 6 bases between. Germline lookup yields CDR1 DFQATT and CDR2 SNEGSKA (reference sequence). The CDR3 has 11 residues. CDR3: CSAPYTDTQYF. The CDR3 region has the DNA TGCAGTGCCCCATACACAGATACGCAGTATTTT.

The V call is TRBV14, the J call TRBJ2-1; D possibly corresponds to TRBD2 (6 bases). In germline, CDR1 is SGHDN, CDR2 FVKESK. This CDR3 is 15 amino acids long. V lost 0 bases to trimming and J lost 9 bases, with 15 bases between them. As DNA, the CDR3 is TGTGCCAGCAGCCAAGATGGTACGGGGGTGGGTGAGCAGTTCTTC. Its protein product is CASSQDGTGVGEQFF.

The chain is built from TRBV5-6 and TRBJ2-5; tentatively, D is TRBD2 (6 bases). This CDR3 region has 14 residues. V gave up 4 bases and J gave up 3 bases, with 13 bases separating them. Germline CDR1 reads SGHDT; CDR2 reads YYEEEE. The CDR3 loop reads CASSARDLKETQYF. CDR3 nucleotide sequence: TGTGCCAGCAGCGCCCGGGACTTAAAAGAGACCCAGTACTTC.

J is TRBJ2-1 and V is TRBV29-1, with D possibly TRBD1 on 6 matching bases. The CDR3 covers 15 residues. V was clipped by 7 bases and J by 1 base, with 17 bases between them. Germline V gene data show CDR1 as SQVTM and CDR2 as ANQGSEA. CDR3: CSETTGTSSYNEQFF. The CDR3 coding sequence is TGCAGCGAAACAACCGGGACATCGTCCTACAATGAGCAGTTCTTC.

The CDR3 here is CSVGPRAGVYEQYF. For the CDR3, the DNA is TGCAGCGTGGGTCCTAGGGCGGGGGTTTACGAGCAGTACTTC. The chain uses TRBV29-1 and TRBJ2-7, with 7 bases matching TRBD2. The V segment lost 6 bases and the J segment 4 bases; nucleotides outside the gene matches: 12. From germline, CDR1 is SQVTM and CDR2 ANQGSEA. This CDR3 is built from 14 residues.

This sequence joins TRBV30 and TRBJ2-1; tentative D call: TRBD2 (6 bases). Per the germline V gene, CDR1 is GTSNPN and CDR2 is SVGIG (reference sequence). The CDR3 consists of 15 residues. V lost 1 base to trimming and J lost 4 bases, with 14 bases between them. The CDR3 region is CAWSALSGVYNEQFF. In DNA, the CDR3 is TGTGCCTGGAGTGCTCTTTCGGGAGTGTACAATGAGCAGTTCTTC.

The rearrangement joins TRBV16 to TRBJ2-5; TRBD1 or TRBD2 may be the D gene (5 bases each). CDR3 length equals 14 residues. Trimming pared 4 bases from V and 0 bases from J, leaving 9 bases between. CDR1 and CDR2 (germline): KGHSY, FQNENV. The CDR3: CASSRGTYQETQYF. The CDR3 nucleotides are TGTGCCAGCAGCCGAGGGACGTACCAAGAGACCCAGTACTTC. Full variable domain (missing parts from reference TRBV16 and TRBJ2-5): GEEVAQTPKHLVRGEGQKAKLYCAPIKGHSYVFWYQQVLKNEFKFLISFQNENVFDETGMPKERFSAKCLPNSPCSLEIQATKLEDSAVYFCASSRGTYQETQYFGPGTRLLVL.

With respect to this clone: The same CDR3 also results from other DNA sequences found in this sample. V gene TRBV7-2 combines with J gene TRBJ2-1, with D hard to call. Germline V gene sequence: CDR1 SGHTA, CDR2 FQGNSA. The CDR3 is 13 residues long. V was trimmed by 0 bases and J by 5 bases, leaving 5 bases between them. In DNA form, the CDR3 reads TGTGCCAGCAGCTTAGCTCGAGACAATGAGCAGTTCTTC. The encoded protein is CASSLARDNEQFF.

The chain carries TRBV29-1 and TRBJ2-3; 10 positions match TRBD2. With V trimmed by 7 bases and J by 2 bases, 21 bases remained unmatched. Germline lookup yields CDR1 SQVTM and CDR2 ANQGSEA. The CDR3 runs 19 residues. The CDR3 region has the DNA TGCAGCGCCCTGGACTATATAGCGGGAGGAGGGCCTATCACAGATACGCAGTATTTT. Its protein is CSALDYIAGGGPITDTQYF.

The gene calls are TRBV23-1 and TRBJ2-7; no firm D call. TRBV23-1 is annotated as an ORF whose role is uncertain. CDR3 size: 16 residues. The V end was cut by 1 base, the J end by 0 bases, with 13 bases between. Here the CDR3 reads CASSQFKGRNSYEQYF. CDR3 nucleotide sequence: TGCGCCAGCAGTCAATTCAAGGGTAGGAACTCCTACGAGCAGTACTTC.